These T cell receptor beta chains were read from a single sample in a study of T cells in localized non-small cell lung cancer. Clones were sequenced by immunoSEQ multiplex PCR, and TCRdb holds only the in-frame ones, with some missing. The data hold about 43,000 clones, with over 75% observed a single time. The material sequenced was PBMCs, taken before any cancer treatment. Source of these receptors: a woman aged 40-69 years with stage II lung adenocarcinoma. Both conserved end residues are part of each CDR3. The D gene is left open where the match is weak. Not all rows give a size; the values are once, few, many and, for expanded clones, a class.

V gene	D gene	J gene	clone size	CDR3 DNA	CDR3 protein
TRBV2	.	TRBJ1-4	.	TGTGCCAGCAGCCTTACAGGGATCGCAACTAATGAAAAACTGTTTTTT	CASSLTGIATNEKLFF
TRBV7-2	TRBD1	TRBJ1-5	once	TGTGCCAGCAGCTCTACAGGGGGCGCGGGACAGCCCCAGCATTTT	CASSSTGGAGQPQHF
TRBV2	TRBD1	TRBJ1-1	.	TGTGCCAGCAGTGTTAGACAGGGTGGAGCTTTCTTT	CASSVRQGGAFF
TRBV7-9	TRBD2	TRBJ2-7	.	TGTGCCAGCAGCTTTGGACTAGTGTCTTCCAGCGAGCAGTACTTC	CASSFGLVSSSEQYF
TRBV19	TRBD1	TRBJ1-2	.	TGTGCCAGTAGTATAGGTCCCGGGACAGGGCTCTATGGCTACACCTTC	CASSIGPGTGLYGYTF
TRBV5-1	TRBD2	TRBJ2-1	.	TGCGCCAGCAGCCGAGCGGGACTTTACAATGAGCAGTTCTTC	CASSRAGLYNEQFF
TRBV28	.	TRBJ2-7	.	TGTGCCAGCAGTTTAGCCTACGAGCAGTACTTC	CASSLAYEQYF
TRBV5-4	.	TRBJ2-3	.	TGTGCCAGCAGCTTGGCGACGGGGCTAGGCACAGATACGCAGTATTTT	CASSLATGLGTDTQYF
TRBV9	.	TRBJ1-5	.	TGTGCCAGCAGCGTAGACATTTCCGATCAGCCCCAGCATTTT	CASSVDISDQPQHF
TRBV5-6	TRBD1	TRBJ1-6	.	TGTGCCAGCAGCTCCGACAGGGGTAATTCACCCCTCCACTTT	CASSSDRGNSPLHF
TRBV4-2	.	TRBJ2-7	.	TGTGCCAGCAGCCAAGAAAGGGACTCCTACGAGCAGTACTTC	CASSQERDSYEQYF
TRBV19	.	TRBJ1-1	.	TGTGCCAGTAGGCCTCAGGGGAGAAGTGGTGAAGCTTTCTTT	CASRPQGRSGEAFF
TRBV28	TRBD2	TRBJ2-5	.	TGTGCCAGCAGTTCGGGACTAGCGGGAGCAGAGACCCAGTACTTC	CASSSGLAGAETQYF
TRBV11-2	.	TRBJ2-7	.	TGTGCCAGCAGCTATGTGGGGTCCGAGCAGTACTTC	CASSYVGSEQYF
TRBV19	.	TRBJ1-2	.	TGTGCCAGTAGTATCCCATTGAGTAACTATGGCTACACCTTC	CASSIPLSNYGYTF
TRBV7-2	.	TRBJ1-1	.	TGTGCCAGCAGCTTTCGCGGTTTCCTTAACACTGAAGCTTTCTTT	CASSFRGFLNTEAFF
TRBV14	TRBD2	TRBJ2-1	.	TGTGCCAGCAGCCCTTTACTAGCGGGAGGGGTGGGCAATGAGCAGTTCTTC	CASSPLLAGGVGNEQFF
TRBV27	TRBD2	TRBJ2-5	.	TGTGCCAGCAGTGCTGCGGGGGGTCGAGAGACCCAGTACTTC	CASSAAGGRETQYF
TRBV2	TRBD1	TRBJ1-1	.	TGTGCCAGCAAAGACGCAGGGGGGAACACTGAAGCTTTCTTT	CASKDAGGNTEAFF
TRBV21-1	.	TRBJ1-4	.	TGTGCTACACACGTGGGGACACCTGGGAGGGGCACTAATGAAAAACTGTTTTTT	CATHVGTPGRGTNEKLFF
TRBV5-1	TRBD1	TRBJ1-4	.	TGCGCCAGCAGCCGCGGGGGACAGGGAGAGGAAAAACTGTTTTTT	CASSRGGQGEEKLFF
TRBV27	.	TRBJ1-4	.	TGTGCCAGCCCCAACGGGGGCGGAACTAATGAAAAACTGTTTTTT	CASPNGGGTNEKLFF
TRBV6-5	.	TRBJ2-4	.	TGTGCCAGCAGTTCCATACAGGGAAGCATTCAGTACTTC	CASSSIQGSIQYF
TRBV21-1	.	TRBJ2-3	.	TGTGCCAGCAGCGGGGGGCGAGGGAGCACAGATACGCAGTATTTT	CASSGGRGSTDTQYF
TRBV7-6	TRBD1	TRBJ1-1	.	TGTGCCAGCAGCCAGGGACAGACAGAAGCTTTCTTT	CASSQGQTEAFF
TRBV19	.	TRBJ1-1	.	TGTGCCAGTAGCGGGGATGTCTACACTGAAGCTTTCTTT	CASSGDVYTEAFF
TRBV11-2	TRBD1	TRBJ2-1	.	TGTGCCAGCAGCCTCCGACAGGGGGGGGATGAGCAGTTCTTC	CASSLRQGGDEQFF
TRBV5-1	.	TRBJ2-2	.	TGCGCCAGCAGCCTCGACACCCTGGCGGGGTCCGGGGAGCTGTTTTTT	CASSLDTLAGSGELFF
TRBV2	TRBD1	TRBJ1-2	.	TGTGCCAGCAGTACAGGGGAGATGGACTATGGCTACACCTTC	CASSTGEMDYGYTF
TRBV11-2	.	TRBJ2-7	.	TGTGCCAGCAGCTTAGCGCTAGGGAGCACTACCTACGAGCAGTACTTC	CASSLALGSTTYEQYF
TRBV9	.	TRBJ2-2	.	TGTGCCAGCAGCGGGGTTCCGAGTGTGAACACCGGGGAGCTGTTTTTT	CASSGVPSVNTGELFF
TRBV5-1	.	TRBJ2-3	.	TGCGCCAGCGGCTTGACTCTAGGGTTCGGGGATACGCAGTATTTT	CASGLTLGFGDTQYF
TRBV18	.	TRBJ1-3	.	TGTGCCAGCTCACCACTCCCCCAGGGGCGGACGGGAAACACCATATATTTT	CASSPLPQGRTGNTIYF
TRBV19	TRBD1	TRBJ1-5	.	TGTGCCAGTACGACAGGGGGCGGTCAGCCCCAGCATTTT	CASTTGGGQPQHF
TRBV5-6	.	TRBJ2-3	.	TGTGCCAGCAGCTTCGACCGGGGAGATACGCAGTATTTT	CASSFDRGDTQYF
TRBV6-5	.	TRBJ1-5	.	TGTGCCAGCAGTTACTCACACGGGAATCAGCCCCAGCATTTT	CASSYSHGNQPQHF
TRBV28	.	TRBJ1-1	.	TGTGCCAGCAGAGATAGCCCCGGCGGCATAGCTTTCTTT	CASRDSPGGIAFF
TRBV10-2	TRBD1	TRBJ2-7	.	TGCGCCAGCGGGGGATGGGACAGGGGGCCCGAGCAGTACTTC	CASGGWDRGPEQYF
TRBV7-7	.	TRBJ2-5	.	TGTGCCAGCAGCTTAGGGGCAGGTCAAGAGACCCAGTACTTC	CASSLGAGQETQYF
TRBV28	TRBD2	TRBJ2-2	once	TGTGCCAGCAGTTCCCAGACTAGCGGGAGCGTAGCCGGGGAGCTGTTTTTT	CASSSQTSGSVAGELFF
TRBV6-1	.	TRBJ1-5	.	TGTGCCAGCAGTGCGGTACTAACCAATCAGCCCCAGCATTTT	CASSAVLTNQPQHF
TRBV6-1	TRBD1	TRBJ1-4	.	TGTGCCAGCAGTTATGACAGGGATGAAAAACTGTTTTTT	CASSYDRDEKLFF
TRBV15	.	TRBJ2-7	once	TGTGCCACCAGCAGGGAACCACGAACAGCTCCCAACTTC	CATSREPRTAPNF
TRBV18	.	TRBJ2-7	.	TGTGCCAGCTCACCAAGGGACCCCTACGAGCAGTACTTC	CASSPRDPYEQYF
TRBV11-1	.	TRBJ1-2	.	TGTGCCAGCAGCTCCGCTTCCGGGACATCTGAGTACTATGGCTACACCTTC	CASSSASGTSEYYGYTF
TRBV5-1	.	TRBJ2-7	.	TGCGCCAGCAGCGAACAGGGCTACGAGCAGTACTTC	CASSEQGYEQYF
TRBV19	TRBD1	TRBJ1-1	.	TGTGCCAGTAGTCCCCGACAGGGGGCGAGACAATTGAACACTGAAGCTTTCTTT	CASSPRQGARQLNTEAFF
TRBV28	TRBD1	TRBJ1-4	.	TGTGCCAGCACGAAACAGGGGGCGGGTGAAAAACTGTTTTTT	CASTKQGAGEKLFF
TRBV7-9	TRBD2	TRBJ2-5	once	TGTGCCAGCAGCTTATGGGGACGGGGGGACCAAGAGACCCAGTACTTC	CASSLWGRGDQETQYF
TRBV27	.	TRBJ1-1	large	TGTGCCAGCAGTTTATCCCGCAGCAGTGAAGCTTTCTTT	CASSLSRSSEAFF
TRBV5-6	.	TRBJ1-4	.	TGTGCCAGCAGCAACACCCCTGGGGAGTATGAAAAACTGTTTTTT	CASSNTPGEYEKLFF
TRBV5-1	TRBD2	TRBJ2-5	.	TGCGCCAGCAGCTTGGTAGCGGGAGGGCCGGAAGAGACCCAGTACTTC	CASSLVAGGPEETQYF
TRBV27	TRBD2	TRBJ2-3	.	TGTGCCAGCAGCCACTTGAGGTGGACTAGCGACACAGATACGCAGTATTTT	CASSHLRWTSDTDTQYF
TRBV6-1	TRBD2	TRBJ2-1	.	TGTGCCAGCAATGGACTAGCGGGGAACAGCGAAGTGCAGTTCTTC	CASNGLAGNSEVQFF
TRBV6-5	.	TRBJ1-3	.	TGTGCCAGCAGTTACGATCGGGACACCTCTGGAAACACCATATATTTT	CASSYDRDTSGNTIYF
TRBV7-9	TRBD1	TRBJ1-1	.	TGTGCCAGCAGCTTAGGGGACAGGGGGGTCACTGAAGCTTTCTTT	CASSLGDRGVTEAFF
TRBV19	TRBD1	TRBJ1-1	.	TGTGCCAGTAGTACGACAGGGGATACTGAAGCTTTCTTT	CASSTTGDTEAFF
TRBV7-7	.	TRBJ2-5	.	TGTGCCAGCAGCTCAGGAGAGACCCAGTACTTC	CASSSGETQYF
TRBV18	.	TRBJ2-1	.	TGTGCCAGCTCTCCCTTATCCGGGACGGACTCCTACAATGAGCAGTTCTTC	CASSPLSGTDSYNEQFF
TRBV19	.	TRBJ2-3	.	TGTGCCAGTAGTATAATAGAGGGTACAGATACGCAGTATTTT	CASSIIEGTDTQYF